This T cell receptor (beta chain) was recorded in a study of Tregs in tolerant kidney transplant recipients. Study details: Mixed chimerism was transient after nonmyeloablative marrow transplants from related graft donors. Study-wide findings and caveats: Nucleotide sequences could not be compared across some patients' samples due to primer changes. The small number of patients limits these findings pending further validation.

Note on this clone: Its antigen is as yet unknown.

Sequenced by immunoSEQ multiplex PCR; TCRdb stores in-frame clones only, minus some. The sample includes tens of thousands of clones, about 89% of them seen just once. The CDR3 sequence is 15 residues long. CDR1 is KGHSH and CDR2 is LQKENI in the germline V gene. The V gene end was trimmed by 3 bases and the J gene end by 4 bases; junction bases not matched to a gene: 4. The material sequenced was CD4+ T cells from blood, taken before the transplant. This receptor was taken from a human donor who received a combined kidney and bone marrow transplant. This rearrangement joins TRBV18 to TRBJ2-1; 9 nucleotides agree with TRBD1. The CDR3 DNA reads as TGTGCCAGCTCACCCCCGGGACAGGGATACAATGAGCAGTTCTTC. This encodes CASSPPGQGYNEQFF. Drawing the rest from reference TRBV18 and TRBJ2-1, the complete variable domain is NAGVMQNPRHLVRRRGQEARLRCSPMKGHSHVYWYRQLPEEGLKFMVYLQKENIIDESGMPKERFSAEFPKEGPSILRIQQVVRGDSAAYFCASSPPGQGYNEQFFGPGTRLTVL.